The 10 T cell receptor beta chains below come from one sample, sequenced in a study of blood T cells in healthy people across ages. Alongside a J-beta primer mix, a sample-barcoded 5' primer served in a second PCR lasting 7 to 11 cycles. One entry per CDR3 protein results from TCRdb running MiXCR on the 5' RACE reads. The top ten hold approximately 20% of the sample, which has about 1 million distinct CDR3 sequences, around 43% seen once. Source material: blood. The receptor set was obtained from a woman aged 60-70 years in good health.

This rearrangement joins TRBV20-1 to TRBJ2-7; TRBD2 matches 9 bases. The assigned J gene may be wrong: the sequence end matches TRBJ2-5 better. The CDR3 totals 14 residues. CDR1 DFQATT and CDR2 SNEGSKA come from the germline V gene (reference sequence). The CDR3: CSAEVAGVQETQYF. As DNA, the CDR3 is TGCAGTGCTGAGGTAGCGGGGGTCCAAGAGACCCAGTACTTC.

This clonotype was counted a few times. V usage is TRBV12-3 or TRBV12-4 and J usage is TRBJ2-3; no clear D. This CDR3 region has 14 residues. V was cut by 2 bases and J by 6 bases, with 12 bases left in between. This CDR3 reads CASSLPFPFDTQYF. The CDR3 DNA is TGTGCCAGCAGTTTACCCTTCCCGTTCGATACGCAGTATTTT.

This chain connects TRBV30 to TRBJ1-6; 7 bases fit TRBD1. V gave up 4 bases and J gave up 9 bases; unmatched junction bases: 9. CDR3 length equals 14 residues. Germline CDR1 and CDR2: GTSNPN and SVGIG (reference sequence). The CDR3 DNA reads TGTGCCTGGACCGGAATAGGGGGCGGTTCACCCCTCCACTTT. Its protein product is CAWTGIGGGSPLHF.

The J gene is TRBJ2-1, the V gene TRBV7-2; 9 bases are a match to TRBD2. This CDR3 contains 20 residues. V was clipped by 1 base and J by 0 bases; unmatched bases: 13. The germline gives CDR1 SGHTA, CDR2 FQGNSA. CDR3 protein: CASSLGISGSNVRSYNEQFF. The CDR3 region has the DNA TGTGCCAGCAGCTTAGGTATTAGCGGGAGTAATGTGCGCTCCTACAATGAGCAGTTCTTC.

J is TRBJ2-7 and V is TRBV11-2; no clear D gene. Germline CDR1 is SGHAT and CDR2 is FQNNGV. This CDR3 has 14 amino acids. Trimming removed 5 bases at V and 4 bases at J, with 15 bases between. The CDR3, as DNA: TGTGCCAGCAGCCGAGGCGCAGGTACATACGAGCAGTACTTC. It encodes CASSRGAGTYEQYF.

This clonotype was picked up one time. The chain recombines TRBV29-1 with TRBJ2-7; 7 nucleotides line up with TRBD2. This CDR3 is 14 amino acids long. Trimming at V came to 4 bases and at J to 7 bases, leaving 13 bases not matched to a gene. Germline V gives CDR1 SQVTM, CDR2 ANQGSEA. CDR3 in DNA: TGCAGCGTTGGGTCCCAGGGAGGGCCTCAAGAGCAGTACTTC. Amino acids: CSVGSQGGPQEQYF.

The chain recombines TRBV5-4 with TRBJ2-1, with TRBD1 identical over 9 bases. Germline V gene sequence: CDR1 SGHNT, CDR2 YYREEE (reference sequence). V lost 3 bases to trimming and J lost 9 bases; unmatched junction nucleotides: 10. This CDR3 has 15 residues. In nucleotides, the CDR3 is TGTGCCAGCAGCTCCACGGGACAGGGAAGATTTGAGCAGTTCTTC. Protein sequence: CASSSTGQGRFEQFF.

The rearrangement uses TRBV28 and TRBJ1-4; no firm D call. Trimming removed 6 bases from V and 0 bases from J, with 14 bases in between. Germline V gene sequence: CDR1 MDHEN, CDR2 SYDVKM. The CDR3 contains 16 residues. This CDR3 reads CASSEQAAATNEKLFF. The CDR3 region has the DNA TGTGCCAGCAGCGAGCAAGCGGCCGCAACTAATGAAAAACTGTTTTTT.

This clonotype has only a few counts. This chain connects TRBV7-2 to TRBJ2-5, with D hard to call. V was cut by 5 bases and J by 5 bases, with 12 bases left in between. The CDR3 spans 13 residues. Germline-derived CDR1 and CDR2 are SGHTA and FQGNSA. The CDR3 bases are TGTGCCAGCAGCCCTATTCGGGCCGAGACCCAGTACTTC. Residues: CASSPIRAETQYF.

The chain joins TRBV4-2 to TRBJ2-7; D uncertain. There are 14 residues in the CDR3. V lost 0 bases and J 5 bases, leaving 11 bases between the germline ends. Germline CDR1 reads LGHNA; CDR2 reads YNFKEQ. As DNA, the CDR3 is TGTGCCAGCAGCCAAGATGGTTTAGAAGACGAGCAGTACTTC. Translation: CASSQDGLEDEQYF.